Shown below are 30 T cell receptor beta chains from a single sample sequenced in a study of low-dose radiotherapy and immunotherapy resistance in tumors (dated by TCRdb to between 2020 and 2023). First-strand cDNA was synthesized with Superscript III and a set of TRAV- and TRBV-specific primers, covering both TCRalpha and TCRbeta chains. A roughly 19-cycle PCR with Phusion amplified the TCRs, pairing a constant-region primer with the adapter that was attached to the V primers. TCRdb ran its own pipeline on the public reads, namely fastp trimming at Q25 and MiXCR clone calling, and kept in-frame beta chains. For every CDR3 protein sequence, its rows merge into one entry that carries the most common genes and DNA. Here the sample has 7,000 to 9,000 distinct CDR3 sequences; 80% to 90% occur a single time. About 6% of the sample is held by the ten biggest clonotypes. Source of these receptors: a human donor with advanced metastatic prostate, ovarian, gallbladder or colorectal cancer (not recorded which). This table probably holds off-target reads from a library built for another chain.

The chain couples TRBV2 to TRBJ2-5; D not resolved. V was pared by 8 bases and J by 0 bases, with 7 bases between. Per the germline V gene, CDR1 is SNHLY and CDR2 is FYNNEI. CDR3 length: 12 residues. CDR3 DNA sequence: TGTGCCAGCGAGTTCTACCAAGAGACCCAGTACTTC. Translated, it gives CASEFYQETQYF. Supplemented by reference TRBV2 and TRBJ2-5, the full variable domain reads EPEVTQTPSHQVTQMGQEVILRCVPISNHLYFYWYRQILGQKVEFLVSFYNNEISEKSEIFDDQFSVERPDGSNFTLKIRSTKLEDSAMYFCASEFYQETQYFGPGTRLLVL.

This sequence joins TRBV12-3 or TRBV12-4 and TRBJ2-7; the D gene is possibly TRBD2 (6 bases). The V end lost 9 bases, the J end lost 3 bases, and 18 bases lay between the germline ends. The CDR3 is made up of 14 amino acids. The CDR3 sequence: CARANSGLRYEQYF. In DNA, the CDR3 is TGTGCCAGGGCTAATAGCGGTCTCCGCTACGAGCAGTACTTC.

V is TRBV20-1 and J is TRBJ2-3; D is perhaps TRBD2 (7 bases). Trimming stripped 7 bases from V and 5 bases from J, with 22 bases between. The V gene's germline CDR1 is DFQATT and CDR2 SNEGSKA (reference sequence). The CDR3 sequence is 15 residues long. The CDR3 is CSVKGTGGGQDTQYF. The DNA for the CDR3 is TGCAGTGTTAAAGGTACTGGCGGGGGCCAAGATACGCAGTATTTT.

CDR3 sequence reads: CASSLGDRGYEQYF. The CDR3 DNA sequence: TGTGCCAGCAGCTTAGGCGACAGGGGATACGAGCAGTACTTC. This chain connects TRBV11-2 to TRBJ2-7; TRBD1 matches 8 bases. V lost 1 base, J lost 4 bases, and 3 bases stayed unmatched. Germline V gene lookup returns CDR1 SGHAT and CDR2 FQNNGV. The CDR3 extends over 14 amino acids.

This chain joins TRBV5-1 and TRBJ2-2; TRBD2 agrees at 9 bases. CDR1 and CDR2 from the germline V gene are SGHRS and YFSETQ. With 5 bases clipped from V and 0 bases from J, the junction kept 2 bases outside the gene matches. CDR3 length: 15 residues. This CDR3 reads CASRGLATNTGELFF. The CDR3 DNA is TGCGCCAGCAGAGGACTAGCGACGAACACCGGGGAGCTGTTTTTT.

The chain has TRBV4-1 and TRBJ1-1; 8 bases match TRBD1. There are 16 residues in the CDR3. Unmatched junction bases numbered 3, after V lost 0 bases and J lost 0 bases. Germline V lookup: CDR1 MGHRA, CDR2 YSYEKL. The CDR3 loop is CASSQEKTGVNTEAFF. Here the CDR3 DNA reads TGCGCCAGCAGCCAAGAAAAGACAGGGGTGAACACTGAAGCTTTCTTT.

This clonotype was seen a few times. This chain links TRBV2 with TRBJ1-6; D uncertain. The CDR3 length is 12 residues. Germline-derived CDR1 and CDR2 are SNHLY and FYNNEI. Trimming removed 6 bases at V and 16 bases at J, with 16 bases between. The CDR3 DNA reads as TGTGCCAGCAGACCCTTCTCCGTGGGGCTCCACTTT. It is translated as CASRPFSVGLHF.

The V and J genes are TRBV5-4 and TRBJ2-1; unclear D gene. The CDR3 has 16 residues. Looked up from germline, CDR1 is SGHNT and CDR2 is YYREEE (reference sequence). V was cut by 4 bases and J by 1 base, with 15 bases left in between. CDR3 nucleotide sequence: TGTGCCAGCAGCCCGGGCGGTGGGCATTCCTACAATGAGCAGTTCTTC. Protein sequence: CASSPGGGHSYNEQFF. The whole variable domain, remainder taken from reference TRBV5-4 and TRBJ2-1, is ETGVTQSPTHLIKTRGQQVTLRCSSQSGHNTVSWYQQALGQGPQFIFQYYREEENGRGNFPPRFSGLQFPNYSSELNVNALELDDSALYLCASSPGGGHSYNEQFFGPGTRLTVL.

The chain couples TRBV29-1 to TRBJ2-2; no clear D. Germline loops: CDR1 SQVTM, CDR2 ANQGSEA. The CDR3 has 14 amino acids. Trimming removed 6 bases from V and 4 bases from J, with 15 bases in between. Here the CDR3 reads CSVPTGRTTGELFF. CDR3 DNA: TGCAGCGTCCCGACGGGCCGTACCACCGGGGAGCTGTTTTTT.

The chain carries TRBV11-2 and TRBJ2-3; 8 nucleotides align to TRBD2. The CDR3 runs 15 residues. Trimming took 5 bases from V and 7 from J; bases not matched to a gene: 11. Germline-derived CDR1 and CDR2 are SGHAT and FQNNGV. CDR3 DNA: TGTGCCAGCAGCCAAAGCGGGGGTCGGGCGAATACGCAGTATTTT. Translation: CASSQSGGRANTQYF. Full variable domain (missing parts from reference TRBV11-2 and TRBJ2-3): EAGVAQSPRYKIIEKRQSVAFWCNPISGHATLYWYQQILGQGPKLLIQFQNNGVVDDSQLPKDRFSAERLKGVDSTLKIQPAKLEDSAVYLCASSQSGGRANTQYFGPGTRLTVL.

As DNA, the CDR3 is TGTGCCAGTTGGCAGGGGAGCTCCTACAATGAGCAGTTCTTC. Its protein is CASWQGSSYNEQFF. V gene TRBV25-1 combines with J gene TRBJ2-1; D perhaps matches TRBD1 (6 bases). The CDR3 has 14 amino acids. Germline V gives CDR1 MGHDK, CDR2 SYGVNS. Trimming took 9 bases from V and 0 from J, leaving 12 bases between them.

The rearrangement uses TRBV12-3 or TRBV12-4 and TRBJ2-3, with D possibly TRBD1 on 5 matching bases. The V gene lost 6 bases and the J gene lost 1 base, with 11 bases spanning the gap. The CDR3 spans 14 residues. The CDR3 is CASSPRQRTDTQYF. The CDR3, as DNA: TGTGCCAGCAGCCCGCGACAGCGCACAGATACGCAGTATTTT.

In this sample, this clonotype turned up a few times. Here the CDR3 DNA reads TGTGCCAGCAGCTCTCCATTGGGGCTTGGCGGGGAGCTGTTTTTT. Protein: CASSSPLGLGGELFF. J is TRBJ2-2 and V is TRBV7-2, with D maybe TRBD1 (5 bases). V lost 4 bases and J lost 7, with 16 bases in between. This CDR3 is built from 15 residues. CDR1 and CDR2 (germline): SGHTA, FQGNSA.

The V and J genes are TRBV5-1 and TRBJ2-7, with D perhaps TRBD1 (6 bases). Trimming left V 3 bases short and J 2 bases short, with 18 bases between. Germline V lookup: CDR1 SGHRS, CDR2 YFSETQ. This CDR3 is 16 amino acids long. CDR3 region: CASSWGHSADAYEQYF. CDR3 coding DNA: TGCGCCAGCAGCTGGGGACATTCGGCCGACGCCTACGAGCAGTACTTC.

The chain recombines TRBV29-1 with TRBJ2-7; 8 nucleotides line up with TRBD1. The CDR3 consists of 12 residues. From germline, CDR1 is SQVTM and CDR2 ANQGSEA. The trim removed 6 bases at V and 7 bases at J, leaving 8 bases unmatched. CDR3 sequence reads: CSVIGQGGEQYF. The CDR3 DNA is TGCAGCGTAATCGGACAGGGTGGGGAGCAGTACTTC.

The rearrangement links TRBV11-2 to TRBJ1-5; D gene uncertain. Trimming pared 5 bases from V and 4 bases from J, leaving 9 bases between. The CDR3 length is 13 residues. Germline V gene data show CDR1 as SGHAT and CDR2 as FQNNGV. CDR3 sequence (DNA): TGTGCCAGCAGCGGGCGGTCGAATCAGCCCCAGCATTTT. It specifies CASSGRSNQPQHF.

J is TRBJ2-1 and V is TRBV12-3 or TRBV12-4; D not resolved. This CDR3 region has 12 residues. V was shortened by 3 bases and J by 6 bases, with 6 bases between the two germline ends. The CDR3 bases are TGTGCCAGCAGTTTGGGGTCCAATGAGCAGTTCTTC. Translated, it gives CASSLGSNEQFF.

The rearrangement uses TRBV29-1 and TRBJ2-5; TRBD1 agrees at 7 bases. This CDR3 has 11 amino acids. CDR1 and CDR2 from the germline V gene are SQVTM and ANQGSEA. V shed 6 bases and J 2 bases; nucleotides not matched to a gene: 0. The DNA of the CDR3 is TGCAGCGTGACAGGGCAAGAGACCCAGTACTTC. This codes for CSVTGQETQYF.

The gene calls are TRBV5-1 and TRBJ2-7, with 11 bases fitting TRBD2. CDR1 is SGHRS and CDR2 is YFSETQ in the germline V gene. This CDR3 has 14 amino acids. Trimming at V came to 7 bases and at J to 1 base, leaving 4 bases not matched to a gene. The CDR3 reads CASAGTSGSYEQYF. The CDR3 DNA reads as TGCGCCAGCGCCGGGACTAGCGGTTCCTACGAGCAGTACTTC.

V and J are TRBV20-1 and TRBJ2-2; 8 nucleotides match TRBD2. This CDR3 region has 15 residues. V trimming: 5 bases; J trimming: 6 bases; junction bases outside the gene matches: 11. Germline CDR1 DFQATT, CDR2 SNEGSKA (reference sequence). In DNA form, the CDR3 reads TGCAGTGCTCCCGGCCAGGGACTAGTCGCCGGGGAGCTGTTTTTT. This translates into CSAPGQGLVAGELFF.

The chain links TRBV11-2 to TRBJ2-7, with D possibly being TRBD1 (6 bases). The V end lost 0 bases, the J end lost 4 bases, and 10 bases lay between the germline ends. Germline CDR1 SGHAT, CDR2 FQNNGV. CDR3 length equals 14 residues. CDR3 in DNA: TGTGCCAGCAGCTTAGATTCAGGGGTTTACGAGCAGTACTTC. Protein product: CASSLDSGVYEQYF.

The sample holds one count of this clonotype. This rearrangement joins TRBV2 to TRBJ1-4; 8 bases line up with TRBD1. The V gene end was trimmed by 7 bases and the J gene end by 7 bases; junction bases not matched to a gene: 8. The CDR3 is 14 residues long. CDR1 SNHLY and CDR2 FYNNEI come from the germline V gene. For the CDR3, the DNA is TGTGCCAGCACCGTGAGACAGGGGACTGAAAAACTGTTTTTT. Protein: CASTVRQGTEKLFF.

The chain recombines TRBV6-1 with TRBJ1-2, with D perhaps matching TRBD1 (5 bases). This CDR3 spans 14 amino acids. V lost 6 bases and J 6 bases, leaving 17 bases between the germline ends. CDR1 and CDR2 (germline): MNHNS, SASEGT. CDR3 sequence: CASRASGRTDGYTF. DNA for the CDR3: TGTGCCAGCAGGGCATCGGGGCGGACTGATGGCTACACCTTC.

This chain links TRBV20-1 with TRBJ2-3, with D unresolved. The CDR3 loop spans 13 amino acids. Trimming cost V 7 bases and J 2 bases, with 13 bases left between them. Germline CDR1 is DFQATT and CDR2 is SNEGSKA (reference sequence). The DNA of the CDR3 is TGCAGTGTCCCCGACCAAGTCACAGATACGCAGTATTTT. Residues: CSVPDQVTDTQYF.

The V call is TRBV27, the J call TRBJ2-1; 8 positions match TRBD2. There are 18 residues in the CDR3. With V trimmed by 7 bases and J by 7 bases, 21 bases remained unmatched. The germline gives CDR1 MNHEY, CDR2 SMNVEV (reference sequence). CDR3 in DNA: TGTGCCAGCAATGCGCGGGGGGCGATAGATTTAACAGGGAATGAGCAGTTCTTC. This gives the protein CASNARGAIDLTGNEQFF.

Only one count was recorded for this clonotype. The chain recombines TRBV7-7 with TRBJ2-2; D not resolved. V gave up 5 bases and J gave up 0 bases, with 10 bases separating them. The germline CDR1 and CDR2 sequences are SSHAT and FNYEAQ (reference sequence). This CDR3 comprises 15 residues. The chain's CDR3 is CASSPNGPNTGELFF. The CDR3 bases are TGTGCCAGCAGCCCTAACGGGCCGAACACCGGGGAGCTGTTTTTT. Combining the CDR3 with reference TRBV7-7 and TRBJ2-2 gives the whole variable domain GAGVSQSPRYKVTKRGQDVTLRCDPISSHATLYWYQQALGQGPEFLTYFNYEAQPDKSGLPSDRFSAERPEGSISTLTIQRTEQRDSAMYRCASSPNGPNTGELFFGEGSRLTVL.

This sequence joins TRBV16 and TRBJ1-5; the match to TRBD1 covers 10 bases. With V trimmed by 4 bases and J by 6 bases, 3 bases remained unmatched. This CDR3 region has 14 residues. The germline gives CDR1 KGHSY, CDR2 FQNENV. Here the CDR3 DNA reads TGTGCCAGCAGCCCCGGGACAGGGGCTCAGCCCCAGCATTTT. It is translated as CASSPGTGAQPQHF.

This sequence joins TRBV20-1 and TRBJ1-3, with 8 positions matching TRBD1. The germline gives CDR1 DFQATT, CDR2 SNEGSKA (reference sequence). Trimming removed 6 bases from V and 2 bases from J; junction bases left unmatched: 3. There are 13 residues in the CDR3. CDR3 region: CSAKTGAGNTIYF. In DNA form, the CDR3 reads TGCAGTGCGAAGACAGGGGCTGGAAACACCATATATTTT.

This clonotype was seen only a few times. The rearrangement joins TRBV28 to TRBJ1-2; 8 bases align to TRBD1. This CDR3 is built from 17 residues. Germline-derived CDR1 and CDR2 are MDHEN and SYDVKM. V shed 5 bases and J 1 base; nucleotides not matched to a gene: 12. The CDR3 DNA is TGTGCCAGCAGTCCCCCCGGGGTACAGGGGGTTAACTATGGCTACACCTTC. Translating it yields CASSPPGVQGVNYGYTF.

The genes are TRBV11-2 and TRBJ2-1; possible D gene TRBD2, 5 bases. Germline loops: CDR1 SGHAT, CDR2 FQNNGV. Trimming cost V 5 bases and J 8 bases, with 10 bases left between them. This CDR3 has 12 amino acids. The CDR3 DNA is TGTGCCAGCAGCCCCCCCGGGGATGAGCAGTTCTTC. Translation: CASSPPGDEQFF.